Sequencing of this T cell receptor beta chain was carried out in a study of blood T cell repertoires in COVID-19. Study-wide background: COVID-19 samples collected from the United States, Italy and Spain covered acute and convalescent phases. PBMCs, B-cell-depleted T cells, or T cells provided the cDNA or gDNA that made up the material.

Produced via immunoSEQ multiplex PCR; TCRdb's table is partial and in-frame only. The sample contains more than 200,000 clones, around 85% of which appear only once. After removal of 4 bases from V and 4 bases from J, the junction contained 8 bases not matched to a gene. CDR1 is SGHRS and CDR2 is YFSETQ in the germline V gene. CDR3 size: 15 residues. Sequences were obtained from peripheral blood. The rearrangement joins TRBV5-1 to TRBJ1-3, with TRBD1 matching over 7 bases. The TCR originated in a man aged 80 or over with acute or convalescent COVID-19. CDR3 sequence (DNA): TGCGCCAGCAGCGAACAGACAGGGCTAGGAAACACCATATATTTT. Protein product: CASSEQTGLGNTIYF.